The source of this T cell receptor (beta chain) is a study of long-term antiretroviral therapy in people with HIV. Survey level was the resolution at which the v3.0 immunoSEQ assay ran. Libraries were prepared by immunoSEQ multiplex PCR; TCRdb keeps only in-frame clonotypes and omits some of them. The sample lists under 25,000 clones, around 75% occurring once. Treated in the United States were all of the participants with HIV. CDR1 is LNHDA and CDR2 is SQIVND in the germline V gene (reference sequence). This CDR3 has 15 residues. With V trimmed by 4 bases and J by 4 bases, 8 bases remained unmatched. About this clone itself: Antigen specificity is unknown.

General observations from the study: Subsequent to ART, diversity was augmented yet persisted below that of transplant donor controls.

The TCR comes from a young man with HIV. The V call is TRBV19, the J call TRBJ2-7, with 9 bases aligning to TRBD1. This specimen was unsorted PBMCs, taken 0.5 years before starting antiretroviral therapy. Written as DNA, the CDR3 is TGTGCCAGTAGTAAGGGGACAGGGAATTGGTACGAGCAGTACTTC. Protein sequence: CASSKGTGNWYEQYF.